A selection of T cell receptor beta chains follows, all from one sample in a study of blood T cell repertoires in COVID-19. Profiled with immunoSEQ multiplex PCR; TCRdb holds only in-frame clones, not every one. Counted here are around 190,000 clones, 75% to 85% occurring once; the ten biggest clones make up more than 1.5%. The sample consisted of peripheral blood. The receptors come from a human donor in a cohort sampled during active COVID-19. Each CDR3 is given with its conserved first and last residue. D genes are given only for firm matches. The listing skips clone size in some rows; elsewhere it reads once, few, many or a size class.

J | size | D | V | CDR3
TRBJ2-6 | . | . | TRBV5-1 | CASSLYRWGYSGANVLTF
TRBJ1-4 | . | . | TRBV29-1 | CSAGPVANEKLFF
TRBJ2-1 | few | TRBD2 | TRBV20-1 | CSAISGRVQFF
TRBJ1-4 | . | TRBD1 | TRBV15 | CATRDRQKWNEKLFF
TRBJ1-1 | . | TRBD1 | TRBV4-1 | CASSQLGQGEAEAFF
TRBJ2-1 | . | TRBD2 | TRBV3-1/TRBV3-2 | CASSQEVAGGFTPYNEQFF
TRBJ1-6 | . | TRBD1 | TRBV6-5 | CASSYSWDRGNSPLHF
TRBJ2-7 | once | . | TRBV18 | CASSSGFYEQYF
TRBJ1-2 | . | . | TRBV2 | CASSGLAGGYTF
TRBJ2-7 | . | TRBD1 | TRBV29-1 | CSVGVLGTVSYEQYF
TRBJ1-2 | . | TRBD1 | TRBV11-2 | CASSLGTGDGYTF
TRBJ2-7 | once | . | TRBV7-8 | CASSLAWTAPYEQYF
TRBJ2-1 | . | . | TRBV11-2 | CASSPSTRTSYNEQFF
TRBJ2-2 | . | TRBD2 | TRBV11-3 | CASSWAGTSGHTGELFF
TRBJ1-5 | . | TRBD1 | TRBV27 | CASSPPDRANQPQHF
TRBJ1-2 | . | . | TRBV28 | CASVGVGYGYTF
TRBJ1-3 | . | . | TRBV9 | CASTRSAGPSGNTIYF
TRBJ2-1 | . | TRBD1 | TRBV6-5 | CASSYSRGRLEQFF
TRBJ2-3 | . | . | TRBV4-1 | CASSQGAGVTDTQYF
TRBJ1-3 | . | . | TRBV29-1 | CSVSFRSGNTIYF
TRBJ1-4 | . | TRBD1 | TRBV4-3 | CASSQSSDRVGEKLFF
TRBJ1-3 | . | . | TRBV5-4 | CASSSERTDSGNTIYF
TRBJ2-6 | . | . | TRBV4-2 | CASSQGPGGANVLTF
TRBJ2-5 | . | TRBD2 | TRBV27 | CASSPLGGVGETQYF
TRBJ1-6 | . | . | TRBV7-3 | CASSFTASYNSPLHF
TRBJ1-4 | . | TRBD1 | TRBV6-5 | CASSYGTGFEKLFF
TRBJ2-5 | . | . | TRBV5-1 | CASSLAGDETQYF
TRBJ2-1 | . | TRBD1 | TRBV23-1 | CASSQVDRDNEQFF
TRBJ2-7 | . | TRBD1 | TRBV6-2/TRBV6-3 | CASSSRGTGGREQYF
TRBJ2-3 | . | TRBD2 | TRBV12-5 | CASGPWTSGGRSTDTQYF
TRBJ1-2 | . | . | TRBV27 | CASSLSGSNYGYTF
TRBJ1-4 | . | . | TRBV28 | CASGGAPLFF
TRBJ2-7 | . | . | TRBV28 | CASSLVTGFYEQYF
TRBJ1-2 | . | . | TRBV3-1/TRBV3-2 | CASSQGQTGGYTF
TRBJ2-7 | . | TRBD2 | TRBV28 | CASSLSGLAGVGEQYF
TRBJ1-2 | . | . | TRBV7-2 | CASSLRANSEDYGYTF
TRBJ2-5 | . | TRBD2 | TRBV7-8 | CASSSSPGLAGGKETQYF
TRBJ2-7 | . | TRBD1 | TRBV3-1/TRBV3-2 | CASSPRGQGHGEQYF
TRBJ1-3 | . | . | TRBV6-5 | CASSPGKGYTIYF
TRBJ1-5 | few | . | TRBV7-9 | CASSLGTGNNQPQHF
TRBJ1-4 | . | . | TRBV11-2 | CASSLVTASGKLFF
TRBJ2-7 | . | TRBD2 | TRBV5-1 | CASSPRVAGSYEQYF
TRBJ1-6 | . | . | TRBV7-9 | CASSSGGQNSPLHF
TRBJ2-6 | . | TRBD1 | TRBV24-1 | CATSDPRTGGSGANVLTF
TRBJ1-5 | few | TRBD1 | TRBV6-5 | CASSFSRQGGQPQHF
TRBJ2-7 | . | TRBD2 | TRBV9 | CASSPDSGSPYEQYF
TRBJ1-2 | . | . | TRBV10-3 | CAITSGGDQYGYTF
TRBJ1-1 | . | . | TRBV7-9 | CASSLDTLNTEAFF
TRBJ2-7 | . | TRBD1 | TRBV15 | CATSREGTGSYEQYF
TRBJ1-5 | . | . | TRBV5-1 | CASSSSGEINQPQHF
TRBJ1-1 | . | . | TRBV6-1 | CASSERAMAWGANTEAFF
TRBJ2-7 | . | TRBD1 | TRBV5-1 | CASSFADRVHEQYF
TRBJ2-7 | . | . | TRBV10-3 | CAISELGDSQYYEQYF
TRBJ2-7 | . | . | TRBV4-1 | CASSQGGGGSEPNSYEQYF